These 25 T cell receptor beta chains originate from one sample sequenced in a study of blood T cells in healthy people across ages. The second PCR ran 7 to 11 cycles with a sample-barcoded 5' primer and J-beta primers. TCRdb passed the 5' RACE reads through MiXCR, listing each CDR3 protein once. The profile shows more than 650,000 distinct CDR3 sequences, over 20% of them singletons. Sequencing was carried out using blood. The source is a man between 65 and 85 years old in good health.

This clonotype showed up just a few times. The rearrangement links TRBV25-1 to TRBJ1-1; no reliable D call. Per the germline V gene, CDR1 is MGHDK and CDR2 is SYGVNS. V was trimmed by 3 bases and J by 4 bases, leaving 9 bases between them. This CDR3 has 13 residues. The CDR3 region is CASSDLSSTEAFF. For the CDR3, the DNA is TGTGCCAGCAGTGACCTTAGCTCCACTGAAGCTTTCTTT. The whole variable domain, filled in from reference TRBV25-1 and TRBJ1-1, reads EADIYQTPRYLVIGTGKKITLECSQTMGHDKMYWYQQDPGMELHLIHYSYGVNSTEKGDLSSESTVSRIRTEHFPLTLESARPSHTSQYLCASSDLSSTEAFFGQGTRLTVV.

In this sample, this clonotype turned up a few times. The CDR3 bases are TGTGCCCTCGAGGTAGGGGTCGAGCAGTACGTC. The encoded protein is CALEVGVEQYV. The rearrangement uses TRBV21-1 and TRBJ2-5; no check of the table's D call, TRBD1, against the DNA was made. The J call may be wrong; the DNA end is better matched by TRBJ2-7. TRBV21-1 is a pseudogene. The CDR3 sequence is 11 residues long.

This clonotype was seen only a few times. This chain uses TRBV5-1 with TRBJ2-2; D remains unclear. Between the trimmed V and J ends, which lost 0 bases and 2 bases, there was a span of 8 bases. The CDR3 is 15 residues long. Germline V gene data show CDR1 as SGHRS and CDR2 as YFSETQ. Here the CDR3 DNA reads TGCGCCAGCAGCTTGGCGGCGGTAAACACCGGGGAGCTGTTTTTT. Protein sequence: CASSLAAVNTGELFF. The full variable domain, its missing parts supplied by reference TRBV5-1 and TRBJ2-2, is KAGVTQTPRYLIKTRGQQVTLSCSPISGHRSVSWYQQTPGQGLQFLFEYFSETQRNKGNFPGRFSGRQFSNSRSEMNVSTLELGDSALYLCASSLAAVNTGELFFGEGSRLTVL.

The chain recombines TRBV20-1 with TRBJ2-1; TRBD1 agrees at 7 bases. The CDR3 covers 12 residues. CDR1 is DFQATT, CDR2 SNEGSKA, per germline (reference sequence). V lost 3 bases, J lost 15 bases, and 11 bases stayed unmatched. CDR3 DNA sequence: TGCAGTGCTAGGGACAGGTCTATGGGGGCGTTCTTC. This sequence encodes CSARDRSMGAFF.

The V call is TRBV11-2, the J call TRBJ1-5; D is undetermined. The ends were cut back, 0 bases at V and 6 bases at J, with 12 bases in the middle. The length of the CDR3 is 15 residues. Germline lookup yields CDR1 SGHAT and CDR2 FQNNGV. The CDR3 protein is CASSLDSQSGQPQHF. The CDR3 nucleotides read TGTGCCAGCAGCTTAGATTCCCAATCCGGTCAGCCCCAGCATTTT.

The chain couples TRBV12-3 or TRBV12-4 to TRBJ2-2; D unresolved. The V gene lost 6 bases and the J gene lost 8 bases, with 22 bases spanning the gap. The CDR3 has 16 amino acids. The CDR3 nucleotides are TGTGCCAGCAGGCTCCCGTCGGCAGCTGGGGTGGGGGAGCTGTTTTTT. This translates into CASRLPSAAGVGELFF.

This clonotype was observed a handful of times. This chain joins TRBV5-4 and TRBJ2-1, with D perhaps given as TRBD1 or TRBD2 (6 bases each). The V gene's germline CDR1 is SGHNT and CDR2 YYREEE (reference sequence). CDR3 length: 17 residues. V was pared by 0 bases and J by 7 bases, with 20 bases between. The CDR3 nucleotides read TGTGCCAGCAGCTTGGAGGTCGGGGGCACGGGGGTAAATGAGCAGTTCTTC. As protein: CASSLEVGGTGVNEQFF.

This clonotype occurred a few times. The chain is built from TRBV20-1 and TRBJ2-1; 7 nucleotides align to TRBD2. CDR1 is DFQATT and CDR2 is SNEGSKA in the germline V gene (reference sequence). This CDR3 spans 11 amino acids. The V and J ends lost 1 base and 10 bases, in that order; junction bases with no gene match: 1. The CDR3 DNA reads TGCAGTGCTAGAGGAGCGGGGGAGCAGTTCTTC. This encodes CSARGAGEQFF.

CDR3 amino acids: CAGGAASYEQYF. The CDR3 coding sequence is TGTGCCGGGGGGGCAGCCTCCTACGAGCAGTACTTC. The chain employs TRBV18 and TRBJ2-7, with D possibly being TRBD2 (7 bases). CDR3 length: 12 residues. The germline V gene has CDR1 KGHSH and CDR2 LQKENI. V was trimmed by 11 bases and J by 0 bases, leaving 11 bases between them.

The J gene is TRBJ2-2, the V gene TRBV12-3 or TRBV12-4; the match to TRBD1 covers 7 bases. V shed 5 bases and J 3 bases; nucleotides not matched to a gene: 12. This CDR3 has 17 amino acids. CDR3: CASSGRRTGGDTGELFF. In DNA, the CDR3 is TGTGCCAGCAGTGGGAGACGGACAGGAGGCGACACCGGGGAGCTGTTTTTT.

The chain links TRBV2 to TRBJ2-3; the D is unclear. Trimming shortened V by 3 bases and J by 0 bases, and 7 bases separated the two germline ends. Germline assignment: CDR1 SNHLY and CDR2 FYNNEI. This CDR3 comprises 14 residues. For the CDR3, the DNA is TGTGCCAGCAGTGATATGGTTAGCACAGATACGCAGTATTTT. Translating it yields CASSDMVSTDTQYF.

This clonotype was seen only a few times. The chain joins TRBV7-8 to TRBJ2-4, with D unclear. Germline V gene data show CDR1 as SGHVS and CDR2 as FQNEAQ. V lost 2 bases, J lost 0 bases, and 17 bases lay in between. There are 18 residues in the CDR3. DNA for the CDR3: TGTGCCAGCAGCTTAATCGCTAGTTTTTCGATAGCCAAAAACATTCAGTACTTC. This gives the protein CASSLIASFSIAKNIQYF.

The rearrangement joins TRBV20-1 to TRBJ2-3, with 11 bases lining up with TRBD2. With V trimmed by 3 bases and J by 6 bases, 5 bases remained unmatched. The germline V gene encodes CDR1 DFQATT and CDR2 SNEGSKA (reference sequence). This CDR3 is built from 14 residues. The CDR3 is CSASWTSGLDTQYF. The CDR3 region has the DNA TGCAGTGCTAGTTGGACTAGCGGGCTCGATACGCAGTATTTT.

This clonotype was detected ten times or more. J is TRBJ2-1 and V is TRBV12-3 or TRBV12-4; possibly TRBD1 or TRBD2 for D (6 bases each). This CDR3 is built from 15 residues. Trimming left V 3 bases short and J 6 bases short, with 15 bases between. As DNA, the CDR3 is TGTGCCAGCAGTTTGACGGCCGAGGGGGGCAATGAGCAGTTCTTC. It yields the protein CASSLTAEGGNEQFF.

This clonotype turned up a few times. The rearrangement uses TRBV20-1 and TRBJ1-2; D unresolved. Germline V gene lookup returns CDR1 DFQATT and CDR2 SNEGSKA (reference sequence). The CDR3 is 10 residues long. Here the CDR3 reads CSRDGYGYTF. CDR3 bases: TGCAGCCGGGATGGGTATGGCTACACCTTC.

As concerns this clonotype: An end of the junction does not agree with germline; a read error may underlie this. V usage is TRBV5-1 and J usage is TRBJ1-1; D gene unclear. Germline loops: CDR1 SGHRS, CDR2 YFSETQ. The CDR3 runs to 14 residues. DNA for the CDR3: TGCGCCAGCAGCTTGGTGCGACTTAACAGTGAAGCTTTCTTT. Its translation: CASSLVRLNSEAFF.

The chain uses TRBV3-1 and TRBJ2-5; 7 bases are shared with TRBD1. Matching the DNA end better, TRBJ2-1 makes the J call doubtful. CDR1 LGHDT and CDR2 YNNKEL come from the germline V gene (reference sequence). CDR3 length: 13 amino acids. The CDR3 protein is CASSQRQGVWQFF. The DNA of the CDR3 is TGTGCCAGCAGCCAAAGACAGGGTGTCTGGCAGTTCTTC.

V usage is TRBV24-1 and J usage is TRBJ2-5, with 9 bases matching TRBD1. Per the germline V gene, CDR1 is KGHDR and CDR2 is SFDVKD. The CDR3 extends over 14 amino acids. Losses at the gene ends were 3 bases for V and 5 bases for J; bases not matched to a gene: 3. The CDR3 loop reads CATSDTGGKETQYF. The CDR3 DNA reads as TGTGCCACCAGTGATACAGGGGGCAAGGAGACCCAGTACTTC.

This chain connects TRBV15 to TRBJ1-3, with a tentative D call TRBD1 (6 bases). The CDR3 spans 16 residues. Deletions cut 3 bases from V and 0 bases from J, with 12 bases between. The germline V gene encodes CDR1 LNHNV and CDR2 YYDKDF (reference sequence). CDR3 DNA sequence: TGTGCCACCAGCAGTTTCGACAGGCGCTCTGGAAACACCATATATTTT. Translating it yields CATSSFDRRSGNTIYF.

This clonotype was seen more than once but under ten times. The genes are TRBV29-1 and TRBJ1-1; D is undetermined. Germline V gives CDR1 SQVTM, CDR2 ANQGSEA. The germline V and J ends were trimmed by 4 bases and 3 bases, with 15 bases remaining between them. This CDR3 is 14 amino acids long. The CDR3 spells CSVGALRPHTEAFF. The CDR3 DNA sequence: TGCAGCGTTGGAGCCCTACGGCCGCACACTGAAGCTTTCTTT. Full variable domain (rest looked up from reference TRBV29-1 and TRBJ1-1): SAVISQKPSRDICQRGTSLTIQCQVDSQVTMMFWYRQQPGQSLTLIATANQGSEATYESGFVIDKFPISRPNLTFSTLTVSNMSPEDSSIYLCSVGALRPHTEAFFGQGTRLTVV.

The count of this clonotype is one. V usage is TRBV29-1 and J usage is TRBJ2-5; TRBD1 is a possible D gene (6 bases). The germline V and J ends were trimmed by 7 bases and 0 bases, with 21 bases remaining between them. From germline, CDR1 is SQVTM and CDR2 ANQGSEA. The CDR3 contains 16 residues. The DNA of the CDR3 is TGCAGCGGGAGTAAGGGATTGGGGGCCAACCAAGAGACCCAGTACTTC. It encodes CSGSKGLGANQETQYF.

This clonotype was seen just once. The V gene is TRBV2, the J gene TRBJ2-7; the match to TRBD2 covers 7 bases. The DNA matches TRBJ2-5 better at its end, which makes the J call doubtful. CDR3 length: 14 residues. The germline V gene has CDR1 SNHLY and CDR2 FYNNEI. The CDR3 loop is CASRPGTNPGTQYF. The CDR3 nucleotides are TGTGCCAGCAGGCCTGGGACTAACCCGGGGACCCAGTACTTC.

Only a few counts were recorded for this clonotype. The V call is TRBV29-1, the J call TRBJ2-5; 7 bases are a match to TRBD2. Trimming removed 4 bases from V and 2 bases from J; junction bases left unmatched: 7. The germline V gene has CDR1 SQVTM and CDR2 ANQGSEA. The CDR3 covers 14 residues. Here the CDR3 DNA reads TGCAGCGTTGTTGGGGAGGGTCGTCAAGAGACCCAGTACTTC. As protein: CSVVGEGRQETQYF.

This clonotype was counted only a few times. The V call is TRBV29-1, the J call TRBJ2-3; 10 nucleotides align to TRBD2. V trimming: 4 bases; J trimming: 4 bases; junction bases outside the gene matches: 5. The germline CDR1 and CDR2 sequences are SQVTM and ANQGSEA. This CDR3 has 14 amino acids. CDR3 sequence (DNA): TGCAGCGTTGGGGCCGGGACTAGCGCAGATACGCAGTATTTT. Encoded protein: CSVGAGTSADTQYF.

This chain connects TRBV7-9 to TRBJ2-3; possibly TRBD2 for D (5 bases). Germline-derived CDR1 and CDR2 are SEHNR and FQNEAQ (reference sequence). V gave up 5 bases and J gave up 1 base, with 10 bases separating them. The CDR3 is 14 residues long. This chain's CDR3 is CASSLSVGTDTQYF. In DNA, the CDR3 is TGTGCCAGCAGCCTTAGCGTCGGCACAGATACGCAGTATTTT.